This T cell receptor beta chain appears in the sequencing data of a study of blood T cell repertoires in COVID-19. About the study: COVID-19 samples collected from the United States, Italy and Spain covered acute and convalescent phases. Sample material is recorded as cDNA or gDNA derived from T cells, B-cell-depleted T cells, or PBMCs.

In the authors' workflow: Nucleated cell counts were estimated from reference gene primer amplification. This table comes from immunoSEQ multiplex PCR, and its TCRdb copy is limited to in-frame clones, with some not included. The V and J calls and clone size were taken over from that table, and D and trimming were inferred from the DNA. The table lists 150,000 to 200,000 clones, just over 85% of them singletons, with about 8.2% in the top ten. Sequences were obtained from peripheral blood. The TCR was taken from a man aged 60-69 years with acute or convalescent COVID-19.

The CDR3 DNA reads as TGTGCCAGCAGTTACCAATGGACAGCCGATTACTATGGCTACACCTTC. Residues: CASSYQWTADYYGYTF. This chain uses TRBV28 with TRBJ1-2; D is perhaps TRBD1 (6 bases). Trimming shortened V by 4 bases and J by 3 bases, and 18 bases separated the two germline ends. Germline V gene lookup returns CDR1 MDHEN and CDR2 SYDVKM. This CDR3 has 16 residues.